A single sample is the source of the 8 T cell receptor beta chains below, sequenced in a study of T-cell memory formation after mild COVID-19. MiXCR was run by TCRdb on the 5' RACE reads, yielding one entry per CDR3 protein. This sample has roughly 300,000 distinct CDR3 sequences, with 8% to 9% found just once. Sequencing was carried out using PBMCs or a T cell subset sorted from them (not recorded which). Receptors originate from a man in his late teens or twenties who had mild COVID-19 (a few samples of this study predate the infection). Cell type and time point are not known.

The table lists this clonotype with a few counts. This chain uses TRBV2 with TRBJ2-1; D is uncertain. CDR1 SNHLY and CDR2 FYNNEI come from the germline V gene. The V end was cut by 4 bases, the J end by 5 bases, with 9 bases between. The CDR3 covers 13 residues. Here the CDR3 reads CASSVRPDNEQFF. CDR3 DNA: TGTGCCAGCAGTGTTCGACCCGACAATGAGCAGTTCTTC. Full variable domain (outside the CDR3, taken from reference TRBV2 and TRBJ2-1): EPEVTQTPSHQVTQMGQEVILRCVPISNHLYFYWYRQILGQKVEFLVSFYNNEISEKSEIFDDQFSVERPDGSNFTLKIRSTKLEDSAMYFCASSVRPDNEQFFGPGTRLTVL.

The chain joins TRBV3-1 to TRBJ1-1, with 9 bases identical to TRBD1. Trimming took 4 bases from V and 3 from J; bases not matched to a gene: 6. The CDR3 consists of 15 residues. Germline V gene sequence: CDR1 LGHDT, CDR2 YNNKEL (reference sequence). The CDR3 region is CASSPGGTGYTEAFF. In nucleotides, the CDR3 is TGTGCCAGCAGCCCAGGCGGGACAGGGTACACTGAAGCTTTCTTT.

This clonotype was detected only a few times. CDR3 residues: CASSQDSDRAFLSPLHF. DNA for the CDR3: TGTGCCAGCAGCCAAGACAGTGACAGGGCGTTCCTCTCACCCCTCCACTTT. The chain is built from TRBV3-1 and TRBJ1-6; 7 nucleotides agree with TRBD1. The V segment lost 0 bases and the J segment 10 bases; nucleotides outside the gene matches: 12. Germline loops: CDR1 LGHDT, CDR2 YNNKEL (reference sequence). The CDR3 has 17 residues.

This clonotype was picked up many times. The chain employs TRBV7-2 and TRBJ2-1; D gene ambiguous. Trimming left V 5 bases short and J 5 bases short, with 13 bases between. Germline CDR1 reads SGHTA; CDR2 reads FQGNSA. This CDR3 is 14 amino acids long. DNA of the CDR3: TGTGCCAGCAGCCCTCGCCCTGCGAACAATGAGCAGTTCTTC. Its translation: CASSPRPANNEQFF.

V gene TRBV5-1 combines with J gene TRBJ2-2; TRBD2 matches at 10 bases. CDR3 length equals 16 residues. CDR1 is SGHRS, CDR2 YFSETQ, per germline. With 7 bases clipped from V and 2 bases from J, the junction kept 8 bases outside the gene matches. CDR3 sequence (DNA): TGCGCCAGCCAGCCATTAGCGGGGGGCAACACCGGGGAGCTGTTTTTT. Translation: CASQPLAGGNTGELFF. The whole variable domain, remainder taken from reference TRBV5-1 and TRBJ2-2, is KAGVTQTPRYLIKTRGQQVTLSCSPISGHRSVSWYQQTPGQGLQFLFEYFSETQRNKGNFPGRFSGRQFSNSRSEMNVSTLELGDSALYLCASQPLAGGNTGELFFGEGSRLTVL.

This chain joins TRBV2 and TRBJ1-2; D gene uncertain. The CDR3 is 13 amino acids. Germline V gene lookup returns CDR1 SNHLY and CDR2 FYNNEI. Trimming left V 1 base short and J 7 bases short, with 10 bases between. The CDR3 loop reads CASSEGQTSGYTF. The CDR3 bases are TGTGCCAGCAGTGAAGGACAAACCTCTGGCTACACCTTC.

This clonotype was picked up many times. CDR3 in DNA: TGCGCCAGCAGCTTGGGACAGGGGGAGACCCAGTACTTC. This encodes CASSLGQGETQYF. The chain carries TRBV5-1 and TRBJ2-5, with 8 bases aligning to TRBD1. The V gene end was trimmed by 0 bases and the J gene end by 5 bases; junction bases not matched to a gene: 0. The germline CDR1 and CDR2 sequences are SGHRS and YFSETQ. This CDR3 has 13 amino acids.

The CDR3: CASSPAAGGYNEQFF. CDR3 bases: TGCGCCAGCAGCCCCGCCGCGGGGGGTTACAATGAGCAGTTCTTC. The rearrangement joins TRBV4-1 to TRBJ2-1; 8 nucleotides match TRBD2. The CDR3 length is 15 residues. Germline-derived CDR1 and CDR2 are MGHRA and YSYEKL. Unmatched junction bases numbered 6, after V lost 4 bases and J lost 4 bases.